Below are 10 T cell receptor beta chains sequenced from a single sample in a study of T cell repertoires in cytomegalovirus infection. TCRdb redid the calling of the reads with MiXCR, one entry per CDR3 protein. The data show hundreds of thousands of distinct CDR3 sequences, with approximately 24% seen just once and roughly 8% held by the top ten. The specimen sequenced was CD8+ T cells from PBMCs. These receptors were taken from a human donor in good health (CMV status not recorded). Some clones in this sample may be carry-over from other donors' samples.

This clonotype was detected a few times. V is TRBV6-4 and J is TRBJ2-3, with D unresolved. Germline lookup yields CDR1 MRHNA and CDR2 SNTAGT. The CDR3 covers 13 residues. The germline V and J ends were trimmed by 3 bases and 2 bases, with 6 bases remaining between them. CDR3 bases: TGTGCCAGCAGTGATTGGGACACAGATACGCAGTATTTT. Protein sequence: CASSDWDTDTQYF.

This clonotype was seen many times. The chain employs TRBV7-2 and TRBJ2-7; tentative D call: TRBD1 (6 bases). This CDR3 contains 15 residues. Germline assignment: CDR1 SGHTA and CDR2 FQGNSA. The V end was cut by 1 base, the J end by 4 bases, with 14 bases between. CDR3 nucleotide sequence: TGTGCCAGCAGCTTAGTGGACAGCGGAAATTACGAGCAGTACTTC. This translates into CASSLVDSGNYEQYF.

At least ten counts were recorded for this clonotype. This sequence joins TRBV6-1 and TRBJ1-2, with D unresolved. Germline CDR1 and CDR2: MNHNS and SASEGT. V lost 3 bases and J lost 5, with 10 bases in between. The CDR3 sequence is 13 residues long. The CDR3 DNA sequence: TGTGCCAGCAGTGACAGATCTGAATATGGCTACACCTTC. This translates into CASSDRSEYGYTF.

Ten or more counts support this clonotype. The chain links TRBV7-3 to TRBJ2-5; D might be TRBD2 (5 bases). Trimming removed 4 bases from V and 0 bases from J, with 12 bases in between. This CDR3 has 15 amino acids. The germline V gene encodes CDR1 SGHTA and CDR2 FQGTGA. CDR3 in amino acids: CASSSTGIHQETQYF. CDR3 DNA sequence: TGTGCCAGCAGCTCAACGGGGATTCACCAAGAGACCCAGTACTTC.

Ten or more counts support this clonotype. The chain has TRBV12-3 or TRBV12-4 and TRBJ1-1; 11 nucleotides agree with TRBD1. J gave up 5 bases and V 3 bases, and 2 bases lay outside the gene matches. The CDR3 has 14 residues. The CDR3: CASSFRDRGTEAFF. In nucleotides, the CDR3 is TGTGCCAGCAGTTTCCGGGACAGGGGGACTGAAGCTTTCTTT.

This clonotype was picked up a small number of times. This chain joins TRBV7-9 and TRBJ2-1, with no clear D. V lost 6 bases to trimming and J lost 3 bases, with 9 bases between them. The V gene's germline CDR1 is SEHNR and CDR2 FQNEAQ (reference sequence). The CDR3 loop spans 13 amino acids. The CDR3 loop reads CASSWSGYNEQFF. The CDR3 region has the DNA TGTGCCAGCAGTTGGAGTGGCTACAATGAGCAGTTCTTC.

The rearrangement joins TRBV10-3 to TRBJ2-1, with 12 nucleotides matching TRBD1. The CDR3 spans 15 residues. V lost 0 bases to trimming and J lost 9 bases; unmatched junction nucleotides: 3. Per germline, CDR1 ENHRY and CDR2 SYGVKD. Written as DNA, the CDR3 is TGTGCCATCAGTGAGTCCGGGACAGGGGGCTTTGAGCAGTTCTTC. It translates to CAISESGTGGFEQFF.

The chain uses TRBV28 and TRBJ2-7; no clear D gene. There are 13 residues in the CDR3. The V gene lost 2 bases and the J gene lost 5 bases, with 10 bases spanning the gap. Germline V lookup: CDR1 MDHEN, CDR2 SYDVKM. CDR3 bases: TGTGCCAGCAGTTTAAAGGCAAAGGACGAGCAGTACGTC. Protein product: CASSLKAKDEQYV.

This clonotype was observed a few times. The CDR3 DNA follows: TGTGCCAGCAGCCTCCAAAGAGGGGGGTGGCCTGAAGCTTTCTTT. It translates to CASSLQRGGWPEAFF. This chain links TRBV14 with TRBJ1-1, with a tentative D call TRBD1 (6 bases). The V and J ends lost 4 bases and 6 bases respectively, with 18 bases between them. This CDR3 is 15 amino acids long. Germline loops: CDR1 SGHDN, CDR2 FVKESK. The variable domain in full, completed from reference TRBV14 and TRBJ1-1, reads EAGVTQFPSHSVIEKGQTVTLRCDPISGHDNLYWYRRVMGKEIKFLLHFVKESKQDESGMPNNRFLAERTGGTYSTLKVQPAELEDSGVYFCASSLQRGGWPEAFFGQGTRLTVV.

This clonotype has only a few counts. The chain recombines TRBV4-1 with TRBJ2-3, with no clear D. V lost 3 bases, J lost 6 bases, and 4 bases lay in between. This CDR3 contains 11 residues. Germline CDR1 and CDR2: MGHRA and YSYEKL. CDR3 in DNA: TGCGCCAGCAGCCAGCGGGATACGCAGTATTTT. Translated, it gives CASSQRDTQYF.